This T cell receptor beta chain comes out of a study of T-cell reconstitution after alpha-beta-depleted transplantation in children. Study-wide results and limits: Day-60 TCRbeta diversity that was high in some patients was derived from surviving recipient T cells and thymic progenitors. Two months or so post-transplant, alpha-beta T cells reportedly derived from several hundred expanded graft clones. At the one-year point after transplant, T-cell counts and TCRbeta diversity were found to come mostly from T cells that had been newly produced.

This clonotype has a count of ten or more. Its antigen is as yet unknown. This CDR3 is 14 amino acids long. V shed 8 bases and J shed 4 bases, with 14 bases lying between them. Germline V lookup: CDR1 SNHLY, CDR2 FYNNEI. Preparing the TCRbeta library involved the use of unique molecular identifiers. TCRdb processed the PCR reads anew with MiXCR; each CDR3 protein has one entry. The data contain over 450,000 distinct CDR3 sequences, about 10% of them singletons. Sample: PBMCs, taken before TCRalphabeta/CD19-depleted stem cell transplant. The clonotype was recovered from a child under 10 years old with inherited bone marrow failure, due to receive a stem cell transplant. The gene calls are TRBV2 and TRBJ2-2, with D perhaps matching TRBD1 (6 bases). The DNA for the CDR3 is TGTGCCAGCGCCCGGGACAACCCCACCGGGGAGCTGTTTTTT. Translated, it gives CASARDNPTGELFF. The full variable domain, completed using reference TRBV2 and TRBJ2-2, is EPEVTQTPSHQVTQMGQEVILRCVPISNHLYFYWYRQILGQKVEFLVSFYNNEISEKSEIFDDQFSVERPDGSNFTLKIRSTKLEDSAMYFCASARDNPTGELFFGEGSRLTVL.